This T cell receptor (beta chain) appears in the sequencing data of a study of cytomegalovirus exposure and HLA in healthy donors. Study-level points and caveats: Some 150 TCR beta chains were listed as cytomegalovirus-associated. Most TCR sequences proved rare, with some public TCRs found in many donors. Later, an analysis found that TCR clusters from the first cohort tended to co-occur in the roughly 110 validation repertoires.

As for this clone: The antigen remains unidentified.

Clones were read by immunoSEQ multiplex PCR, and TCRdb kept only the in-frame ones, dropping some. The data hold 71,000 or so clones, with around 96% observed a single time. Separate from the approximately 650-subject first cohort, the roughly 120-subject validation cohort was the one that the donors belonged to. CDR1 SGHTA and CDR2 FQGTGA come from the germline V gene. The CDR3 has 14 amino acids. With 5 bases clipped from V and 5 bases from J, the junction kept 6 bases outside the gene matches. The receptor's source is a man in his late teens or twenties in good health and CMV-seropositive. What was sequenced was PBMCs. The rearrangement uses TRBV7-3 and TRBJ2-7, with 10 bases matching TRBD1. In DNA, the CDR3 is TGTGCCAGCAGCCTACTCGGGACAGGGGACGAGCAGTACTTC. This translates into CASSLLGTGDEQYF.